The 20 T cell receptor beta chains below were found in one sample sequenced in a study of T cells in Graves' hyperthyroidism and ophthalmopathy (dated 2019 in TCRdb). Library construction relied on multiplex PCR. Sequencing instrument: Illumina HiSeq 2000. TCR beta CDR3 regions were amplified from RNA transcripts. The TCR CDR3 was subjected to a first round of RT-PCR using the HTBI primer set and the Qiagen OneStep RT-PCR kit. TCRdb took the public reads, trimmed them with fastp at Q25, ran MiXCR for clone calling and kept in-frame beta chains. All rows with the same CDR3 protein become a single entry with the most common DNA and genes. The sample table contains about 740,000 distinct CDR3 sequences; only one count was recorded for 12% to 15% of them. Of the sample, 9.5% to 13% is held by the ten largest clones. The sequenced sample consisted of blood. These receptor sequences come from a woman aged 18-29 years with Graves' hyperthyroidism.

The chain's CDR3 is CSAILLRTSGKGPYEQYF. As DNA, the CDR3 is TGCAGTGCTATATTGTTAAGGACTAGCGGAAAAGGGCCCTACGAGCAGTACTTC. The chain has TRBV20-1 and TRBJ2-7; 10 bases line up with TRBD2. This CDR3 has 18 residues. Trimming removed 4 bases from V and 2 bases from J; junction bases left unmatched: 17. Germline V gives CDR1 DFQATT, CDR2 SNEGSKA (reference sequence).

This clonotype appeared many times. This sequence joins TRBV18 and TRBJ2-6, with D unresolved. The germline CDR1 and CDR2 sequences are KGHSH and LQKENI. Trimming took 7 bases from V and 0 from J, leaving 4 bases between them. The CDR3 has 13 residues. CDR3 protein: CASWVSGANVLTF. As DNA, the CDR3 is TGTGCCAGCTGGGTCTCTGGGGCCAACGTCCTGACTTTC.

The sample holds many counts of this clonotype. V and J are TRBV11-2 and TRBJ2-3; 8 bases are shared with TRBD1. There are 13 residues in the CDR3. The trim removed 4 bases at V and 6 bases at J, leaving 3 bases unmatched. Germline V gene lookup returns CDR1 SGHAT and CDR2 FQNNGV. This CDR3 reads CASSSDRADTQYF. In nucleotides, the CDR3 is TGTGCCAGCAGCTCGGACAGGGCGGATACGCAGTATTTT.

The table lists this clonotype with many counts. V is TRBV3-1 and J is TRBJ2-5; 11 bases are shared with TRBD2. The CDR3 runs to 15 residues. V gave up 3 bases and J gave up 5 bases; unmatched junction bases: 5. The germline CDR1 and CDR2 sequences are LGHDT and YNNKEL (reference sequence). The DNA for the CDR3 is TGTGCCAGCAGCCATTTAGCGGGAGGGCCGGAGACCCAGTACTTC. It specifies CASSHLAGGPETQYF.

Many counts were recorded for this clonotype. CDR3 protein: CASVQGANTGELFF. For the CDR3, the DNA is TGTGCCAGCGTACAGGGGGCCAACACCGGGGAGCTGTTTTTT. The chain combines TRBV6-1 with TRBJ2-2; 9 bases match TRBD1. The V gene end was trimmed by 8 bases and the J gene end by 2 bases; junction bases not matched to a gene: 3. CDR3 size: 14 residues. In germline, CDR1 is MNHNS, CDR2 SASEGT.

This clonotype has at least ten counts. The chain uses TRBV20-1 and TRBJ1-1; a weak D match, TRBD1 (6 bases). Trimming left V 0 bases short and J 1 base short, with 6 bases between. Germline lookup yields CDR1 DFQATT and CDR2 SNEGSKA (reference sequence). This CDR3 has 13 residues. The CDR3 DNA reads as TGCAGTGCTAGAGAGACAGGGAACACTGAAGCTTTCTTT. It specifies CSARETGNTEAFF.

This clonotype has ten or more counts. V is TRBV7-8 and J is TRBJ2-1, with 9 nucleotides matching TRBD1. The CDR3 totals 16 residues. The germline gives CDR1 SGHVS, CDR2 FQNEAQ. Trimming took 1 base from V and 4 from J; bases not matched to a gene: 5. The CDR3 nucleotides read TGTGCCAGCAGCTTAGTCACAGGGGGCGGATACAATGAGCAGTTCTTC. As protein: CASSLVTGGGYNEQFF.

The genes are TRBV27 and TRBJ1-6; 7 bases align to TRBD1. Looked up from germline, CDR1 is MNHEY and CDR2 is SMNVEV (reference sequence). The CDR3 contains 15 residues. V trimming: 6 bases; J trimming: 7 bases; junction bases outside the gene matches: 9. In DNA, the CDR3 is TGTGCCAGCAGCCCCCCAGGGGGGGCAAATTCACCCCTCCACTTT. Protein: CASSPPGGANSPLHF.

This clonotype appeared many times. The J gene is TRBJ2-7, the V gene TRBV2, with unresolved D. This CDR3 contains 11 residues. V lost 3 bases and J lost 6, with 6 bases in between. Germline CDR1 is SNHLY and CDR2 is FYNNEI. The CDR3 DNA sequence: TGTGCCAGCAGTGATCTTAGCGAGCAGTACTTC. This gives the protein CASSDLSEQYF.

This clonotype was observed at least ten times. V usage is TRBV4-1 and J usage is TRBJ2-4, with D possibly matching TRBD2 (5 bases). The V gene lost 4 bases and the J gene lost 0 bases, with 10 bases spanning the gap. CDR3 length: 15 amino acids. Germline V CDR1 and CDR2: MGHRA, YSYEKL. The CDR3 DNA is TGCGCCAGCAGCCGCTTACTAGTAGCCAAAAACATTCAGTACTTC. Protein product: CASSRLLVAKNIQYF.

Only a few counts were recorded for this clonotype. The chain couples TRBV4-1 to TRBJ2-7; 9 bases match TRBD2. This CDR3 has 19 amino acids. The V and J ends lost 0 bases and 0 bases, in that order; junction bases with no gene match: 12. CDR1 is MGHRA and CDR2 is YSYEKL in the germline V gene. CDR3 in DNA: TGCGCCAGCAGCCAAGATCCGGCACTAGCGGGCAGCCCCTCCTACGAGCAGTACTTC. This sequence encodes CASSQDPALAGSPSYEQYF.

The CDR3 DNA reads as TGTGCCAGTAGCACCGGGGGGGTCACTGAAGCTTTCTTT. Amino acid sequence: CASSTGGVTEAFF. This sequence joins TRBV19 and TRBJ1-1, with D possibly being TRBD1 (5 bases). V lost 6 bases and J 4 bases, leaving 12 bases between the germline ends. Per germline, CDR1 LNHDA and CDR2 SQIVND (reference sequence). The CDR3 covers 13 residues.

CDR3 sequence: CSVDQGAYGYTF. The CDR3 bases are TGCAGCGTTGATCAAGGGGCCTATGGCTACACCTTC. The rearrangement joins TRBV29-1 to TRBJ1-2; TRBD1 is a possible D gene (5 bases). The CDR3 is 12 amino acids. Germline V gene sequence: CDR1 SQVTM, CDR2 ANQGSEA. V lost 3 bases and J 4 bases, leaving 9 bases between the germline ends.

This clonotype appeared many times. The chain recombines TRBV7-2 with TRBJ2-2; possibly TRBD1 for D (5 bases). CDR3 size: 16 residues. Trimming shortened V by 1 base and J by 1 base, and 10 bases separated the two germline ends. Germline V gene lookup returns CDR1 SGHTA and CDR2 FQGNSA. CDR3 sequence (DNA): TGTGCCAGCAGCTTAGAGGGCAGGGTGAACACCGGGGAGCTGTTTTTT. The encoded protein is CASSLEGRVNTGELFF.

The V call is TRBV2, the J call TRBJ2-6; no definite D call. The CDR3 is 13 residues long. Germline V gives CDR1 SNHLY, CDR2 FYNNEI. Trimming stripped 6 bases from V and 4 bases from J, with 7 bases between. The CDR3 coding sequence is TGTGCCAGCAGGGAATCCGGGGCCAACGTCCTGACTTTC. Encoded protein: CASRESGANVLTF.

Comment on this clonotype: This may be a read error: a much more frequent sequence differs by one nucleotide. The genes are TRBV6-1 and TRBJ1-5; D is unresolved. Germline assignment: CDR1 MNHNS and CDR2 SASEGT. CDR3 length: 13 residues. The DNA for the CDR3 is TGTGCCAGCAGTCGTTGGAGCAATCGGCCCCAGCATTTT. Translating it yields CASSRWSNRPQHF.

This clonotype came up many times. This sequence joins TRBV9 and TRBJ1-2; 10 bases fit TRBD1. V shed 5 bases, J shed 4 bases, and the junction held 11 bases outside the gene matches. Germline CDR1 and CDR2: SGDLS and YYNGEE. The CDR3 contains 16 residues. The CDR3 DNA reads TGTGCCAGCAGTGAACCCGGGACAGGGGCAATCTATGGCTACACCTTC. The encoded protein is CASSEPGTGAIYGYTF.

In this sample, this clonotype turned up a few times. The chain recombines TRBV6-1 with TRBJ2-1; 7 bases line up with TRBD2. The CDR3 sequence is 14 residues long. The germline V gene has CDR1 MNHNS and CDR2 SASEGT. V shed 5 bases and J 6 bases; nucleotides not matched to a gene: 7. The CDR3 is CASSSAGGSNEQFF. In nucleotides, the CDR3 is TGTGCCAGCAGTTCCGCCGGGGGGTCCAATGAGCAGTTCTTC.

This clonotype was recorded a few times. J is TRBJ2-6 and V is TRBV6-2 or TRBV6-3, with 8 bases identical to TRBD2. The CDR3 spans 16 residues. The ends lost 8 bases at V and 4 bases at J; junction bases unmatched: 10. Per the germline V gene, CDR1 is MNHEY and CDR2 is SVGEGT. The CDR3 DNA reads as TGTGCCAGCGTGGGACTAGGGGTAGAAGGGGCCAACGTCCTGACTTTC. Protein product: CASVGLGVEGANVLTF.

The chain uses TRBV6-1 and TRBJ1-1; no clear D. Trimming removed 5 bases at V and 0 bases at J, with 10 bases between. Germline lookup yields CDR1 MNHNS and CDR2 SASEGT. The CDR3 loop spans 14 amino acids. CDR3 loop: CASSTGPMNTEAFF. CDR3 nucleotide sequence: TGTGCCAGCAGTACCGGGCCCATGAACACTGAAGCTTTCTTT.